These T cell receptor beta chains were read from a single sample in a study of post-analysis software for immune sequencing data. TCRdb redid the calling of the PCR reads with MiXCR, one entry per CDR3 protein. This sample has roughly 800,000 distinct CDR3 sequences, with roughly 50% found just once. Sample: blood. These receptors were collected from a girl aged 5-17 years with multiple sclerosis. The CDR3 runs from the conserved cysteine through the conserved F or W. D genes are given only for firm matches. Size values are once, few and many counts, or a class for expanded clones, and some rows have none.

abundance	d_gene	len	j_gene	v_gene	CDR3aa	CDR3nt
many	TRBD2	18	TRBJ2-3	TRBV29-1	CSVFAPLASGSLTDTQYF	TGCAGCGTTTTTGCCCCGCTGGCTAGCGGGAGTTTGACAGATACGCAGTATTTT
few	TRBD2	16	TRBJ2-4	TRBV5-1	CASSSAGTSGVEEQYF	TGCGCCAGCAGCTCGGCCGGGACTAGCGGCGTTGAGGAGCAGTACTTC
few	NA	15	TRBJ2-7	TRBV7-6	CASSPGPPNLYEQYF	TGTGCCAGCAGCCCCGGGCCTCCCAACCTCTACGAGCAGTACTTC
once	NA	12	TRBJ2-4	TRBV20-1	CSALTSMYGQYF	TGCAGTGCTCTTACTAGTATGTACGGGCAGTACTTC
NA	NA	12	TRBJ1-1	TRBV20-1	CSARGWRTEAFF	TGCAGTGCTAGAGGGTGGAGGACTGAAGCTTTCTTT
NA	NA	18	TRBJ2-3	TRBV4-1	CASSQGSPGGGSTDTQYF	TGCGCCAGCAGCCAAGGGTCGCCGGGCGGGGGCAGCACAGATACGCAGTATTTT
NA	NA	15	TRBJ2-5	TRBV5-1	CASSLAPGVPETQYF	TGCGCCAGCAGCTTGGCCCCCGGAGTTCCAGAGACCCAGTACTTC
NA	NA	15	TRBJ2-1	TRBV7-9	CASSLGGLSGNEQFF	TGTGCCAGCAGCTTAGGCGGCCTCTCAGGAAATGAGCAGTTCTTC
NA	TRBD2	17	TRBJ2-3	TRBV4-2	CASSQGLAGGPTDTQYF	TGTGCCAGCAGCCAAGGATTAGCGGGAGGACCGACGGATACGCAGTATTTT
many	TRBD2	15	TRBJ2-3	TRBV12-3/TRBV12-4	CASSPLAGGTDTQYF	TGTGCCAGCAGCCCGCTAGCGGGAGGGACAGATACGCAGTATTTT
NA	NA	14	TRBJ2-1	TRBV28	CASSPDGRGLEQFF	TGTGCCAGCAGTCCCGACGGGCGGGGACTTGAGCAGTTCTTC
once	TRBD1	16	TRBJ1-4	TRBV27	CASSSTRGTGVGKLFF	TGTGCCAGCAGTTCAACCCGGGGGACAGGGGTGGGAAAACTGTTTTTT
few	NA	17	TRBJ2-3	TRBV4-1	CASSQEGTYRPTDTQYF	TGCGCCAGCAGCCAAGAAGGGACCTACAGACCCACAGATACGCAGTATTTT
NA	NA	13	TRBJ2-7	TRBV7-9	CASSLEGLDEQYF	TGTGCCAGCAGCTTAGAAGGGCTGGACGAGCAGTACTTC
NA	TRBD1	14	TRBJ1-2	TRBV7-9	CASSSEDRAKGYTF	TGTGCCAGCAGCAGCGAGGACAGGGCAAAAGGCTACACCTTC
NA	TRBD2	19	TRBJ2-1	TRBV4-1	CASSQDRLAGGGSYNEQFF	TGCGCCAGCAGCCAAGACCGGCTAGCGGGAGGTGGATCCTACAATGAGCAGTTCTTC
few	NA	21	TRBJ2-1	TRBV20-1	CSARGVVEYLISQTIINEQFF	TGCAGTGCTAGAGGGGTGGTTGAATATTTGATTTCCCAGACAATTATTAATGAGCAGTTCTTC
NA	NA	14	TRBJ2-3	TRBV20-1	CSARRLGSTDTQYF	TGCAGTGCTAGGCGGTTGGGGAGCACAGATACGCAGTATTTT
few	TRBD2	16	TRBJ2-1	TRBV10-1	CASSEYRTSGYNEQFF	TGCGCCAGCAGTGAGTATAGAACTAGCGGGTACAATGAGCAGTTCTTC
few	NA	17	TRBJ1-2	TRBV12-3/TRBV12-4	CASSLWRAGYERDGYTF	TGTGCCAGCAGTTTATGGCGGGCAGGGTATGAGAGGGATGGCTACACCTTC
NA	NA	16	TRBJ1-5	TRBV25-1	CASNEGRGDSNQPQHF	TGTGCCAGCAACGAGGGGAGGGGCGACAGCAATCAGCCCCAGCATTTT
NA	TRBD2	15	TRBJ2-4	TRBV28	CASSYPRGEGYEEYF	TGTGCCAGCAGTTACCCCCGAGGGGAGGGCTACGAGGAGTACTTC
NA	NA	12	TRBJ2-5	TRBV18	CASSRARAEQYF	TGTGCCAGCTCACGGGCCCGGGCGGAGCAGTACTTC
NA	NA	16	TRBJ2-7	TRBV20-1	CSARDAGGIFLCEQYF	TGCAGTGCTAGAGATGCTGGCGGGATATTCCTCTGCGAGCAGTACTTC
NA	TRBD1	15	TRBJ1-2	TRBV20-1	CSARAAGTGLRGYTF	TGCAGTGCTAGAGCCGCGGGGACAGGTCTACGTGGCTACACCTTC
once	NA	14	TRBJ1-2	TRBV10-3	CAISESRSHAGYTF	TGTGCCATCAGTGAGTCCAGGTCTCATGCTGGCTACACCTTC
NA	NA	13	TRBJ1-2	TRBV20-1	CSAHSTGLYGYTF	TGCAGTGCCCACTCAACAGGGCTTTATGGCTACACCTTC
few	NA	14	TRBJ2-7	TRBV12-3/TRBV12-4	CASSFQGRTYEQYF	TGTGCCAGCAGTTTCCAGGGAAGGACCTACGAGCAGTACTTC
NA	NA	19	TRBJ1-1	TRBV29-1	CSVDRPHGGGVLGNTEAFF	TGCAGCGTTGATCGACCGCACGGTGGCGGGGTCTTGGGGAACACTGAAGCTTTCTTT
NA	NA	14	TRBJ1-2	TRBV10-3	CAISDGTSSYGYTF	TGTGCCATCAGCGATGGGACATCCAGCTATGGCTACACCTTC
few	TRBD2	15	TRBJ2-3	TRBV6-2/TRBV6-3	CASSYGTIPTDTQYF	TGTGCCAGCAGCTACGGGACTATCCCGACAGATACGCAGTATTTT
few	NA	18	TRBJ2-7	TRBV28	CASSFGVFGRDRPYEQYF	TGTGCCAGCAGTTTTGGGGTTTTCGGGCGGGACAGACCCTACGAGCAGTACTTC
NA	NA	15	TRBJ1-4	TRBV12-3/TRBV12-4	CASSLVGGEREKLFF	TGTGCCAGCAGTTTGGTGGGAGGGGAGCGGGAAAAACTGTTTTTT
NA	NA	15	TRBJ2-5	TRBV7-2	CASSFGGGEGETQYF	TGTGCCAGCAGCTTTGGGGGCGGGGAAGGAGAGACCCAGTACTTC
few	TRBD2	13	TRBJ2-1	TRBV24-1	CATRAGGAHEQFF	TGTGCCACCAGAGCGGGAGGGGCCCATGAGCAGTTCTTC
NA	NA	13	TRBJ2-5	TRBV29-1	CSVGPRFSETQYF	TGCAGCGTTGGACCTAGATTTTCAGAGACCCAGTACTTC
few	TRBD2	15	TRBJ2-3	TRBV12-3/TRBV12-4	CASSFLAGPTDTQYF	TGTGCCAGCAGTTTCCTAGCGGGGCCCACAGATACGCAGTATTTT
NA	TRBD1	15	TRBJ1-2	TRBV29-1	CSVGGDRGHGYGYTF	TGCAGCGTTGGGGGGGACAGGGGCCACGGCTATGGCTACACCTTC
NA	TRBD2	18	TRBJ2-7	TRBV29-1	CSVMTAQTSGSVAYEQYF	TGCAGCGTTATGACAGCCCAGACTAGCGGGAGTGTCGCCTACGAGCAGTACTTC
NA	NA	18	TRBJ2-7	TRBV10-3	CAISESIGMDYIPYEQYF	TGTGCCATCAGTGAGTCGATCGGGATGGACTATATCCCCTACGAGCAGTACTTC